These T cell receptor beta chains were read from a single sample in a study of blood T cell repertoires in COVID-19. Sequencing was performed with immunoSEQ multiplex PCR; in TCRdb, only in-frame clones are kept and a portion is missing. The sample lists tens of thousands of clones; roughly nine tenths were seen once. What was sequenced was peripheral blood. The receptors were gathered from a human donor in a cohort sampled during active COVID-19. Both conserved end residues are part of each CDR3. The D gene is left open where the match is weak. Some rows have no size entry. The others give once, few or many, or a class for an expanded clone.

d_gene,j_gene,v_gene,abundance,CDR3aa,CDR3nt
-,TRBJ1-6,TRBV27,-,CASSSTLTGGSPLHF,TGTGCCAGCAGTTCTACCCTGACGGGTGGTTCACCCCTCCACTTT
TRBD1,TRBJ1-5,TRBV18,-,CATSDRAQPQHF,TGTGCCACCTCAGACAGGGCTCAGCCCCAGCATTTT
-,TRBJ1-3,TRBV2,once,CASRDVGNTIYF,TGTGCCAGCAGGGATGTCGGGAACACCATATATTTT
-,TRBJ2-3,TRBV20-1,-,CSARRVVTQYF,TGCAGTGCTAGAAGAGTGGTGACGCAGTATTTT
-,TRBJ2-5,TRBV19,-,CASSINRAETQYF,TGTGCCAGTAGTATAAACAGGGCGGAGACCCAGTACTTC
TRBD2,TRBJ2-1,TRBV19,once,CASSPSGAHYNEQFF,TGTGCCAGTAGCCCAAGCGGGGCCCACTACAATGAGCAGTTCTTC
TRBD2,TRBJ2-5,TRBV5-1,-,CASSLAASGIQETQYF,TGCGCCAGCAGCTTGGCGGCTAGCGGGATCCAAGAGACCCAGTACTTC
TRBD2,TRBJ2-1,TRBV7-6,-,CASSELAGGPYEQFF,TGTGCCAGCAGCGAACTAGCGGGAGGGCCCTATGAGCAGTTCTTC
-,TRBJ1-2,TRBV5-6,-,CASSLGIQNLYGYTF,TGTGCCAGCAGCTTGGGAATACAGAACCTCTATGGCTACACCTTC
-,TRBJ2-2,TRBV12-3/TRBV12-4,-,CASSSGLAGELFF,TGTGCCAGCAGTTCGGGACTGGCCGGGGAGCTGTTTTTT
TRBD1,TRBJ1-5,TRBV18,-,CASSPGTVDNQPQHF,TGTGCCAGCTCACCAGGGACAGTGGATAATCAGCCCCAGCATTTT
-,TRBJ1-2,TRBV10-3,-,CAISAQGGGSNYGYTF,TGTGCCATCAGTGCTCAAGGTGGTGGGAGTAACTATGGCTACACCTTC
-,TRBJ2-3,TRBV18,-,CASSPSWRDTQYF,TGTGCCAGCTCACCATCCTGGCGGGATACGCAGTATTTT
TRBD2,TRBJ2-2,TRBV18,-,CASSPPTAGSNTGELFF,TGTGCCAGCTCACCACCCACAGCGGGGTCGAACACCGGGGAGCTGTTTTTT